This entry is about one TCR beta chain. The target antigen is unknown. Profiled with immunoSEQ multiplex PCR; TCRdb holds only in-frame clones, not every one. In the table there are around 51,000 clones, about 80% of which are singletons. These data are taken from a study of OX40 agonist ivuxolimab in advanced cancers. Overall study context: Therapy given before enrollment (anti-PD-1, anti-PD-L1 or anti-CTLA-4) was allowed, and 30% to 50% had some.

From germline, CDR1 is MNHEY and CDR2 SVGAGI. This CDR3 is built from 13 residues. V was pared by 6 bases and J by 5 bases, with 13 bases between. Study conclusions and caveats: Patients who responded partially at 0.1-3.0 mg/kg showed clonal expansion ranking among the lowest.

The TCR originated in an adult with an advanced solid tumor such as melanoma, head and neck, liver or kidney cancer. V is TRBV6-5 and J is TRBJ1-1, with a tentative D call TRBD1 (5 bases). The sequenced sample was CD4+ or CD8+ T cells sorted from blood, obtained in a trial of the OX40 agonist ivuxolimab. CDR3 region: CASRRGLGTEAFF. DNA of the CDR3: TGTGCCAGCAGAAGGGGTCTGGGGACTGAAGCTTTCTTT.